These 2 T cell receptor beta chains were all obtained from the same sample, sequenced in a study of T cells in Graves' hyperthyroidism and ophthalmopathy. TCR beta CDR3 region amplification was performed from RNA transcripts. First-round RT-PCR targeting the TCR CDR3 was performed with the HTBI primer set. TCRdb ran MiXCR on the multiplex PCR reads and lists one entry per CDR3 protein. The sample holds fewer than 650,000 distinct CDR3 sequences, more than 13% seen once. Sequenced: blood. The receptor set was obtained from a woman under 30 with Graves' ophthalmopathy.

This clonotype was detected many times. This chain links TRBV2 with TRBJ2-1, with TRBD2 matching 10 bases. The CDR3 has 16 residues. Losses at the gene ends were 8 bases for V and 3 bases for J; bases not matched to a gene: 10. Per germline, CDR1 SNHLY and CDR2 FYNNEI. The CDR3 coding sequence is TGTGCCAGCGGAGCTGCTAGCGGGAGACGCTACAATGAGCAGTTCTTC. This codes for CASGAASGRRYNEQFF.

This clonotype was observed a handful of times. The chain uses TRBV27 and TRBJ2-7, with TRBD2 as a possible D gene (6 bases). Looked up from germline, CDR1 is MNHEY and CDR2 is SMNVEV (reference sequence). Trimming left V 0 bases short and J 7 bases short, with 22 bases between. This CDR3 region has 17 residues. Written as DNA, the CDR3 is TGTGCCAGCAGTTTATCGAATAGGGTGGCCCCTCGGGGGGAGCAGTACTTC. This gives the protein CASSLSNRVAPRGEQYF.